The 32 T cell receptor beta chains below were found in one sample sequenced in a study of T cells in Graves' hyperthyroidism and ophthalmopathy. Amplified regions were TCR beta CDR3 sequences from RNA transcripts. An initial round of RT-PCR targeting the TCR CDR3 relied on the HTBI primer set. TCRdb fed the multiplex PCR reads into MiXCR, producing one record per CDR3 protein. The sample lists 340,000 or so distinct CDR3 sequences, approximately 22% occurring once. The source material was blood. The receptor set was obtained from a woman in her forties or fifties with Graves' hyperthyroidism.

The table lists this clonotype with many counts. This sequence joins TRBV12-3 or TRBV12-4 and TRBJ2-3, with D hard to call. The germline V and J ends were trimmed by 7 bases and 4 bases, with 9 bases remaining between them. The CDR3 runs 12 residues. The CDR3 reads CASKGIPDTQYF. For the CDR3, the DNA is TGTGCCAGCAAAGGAATCCCAGATACGCAGTATTTT.

The chain employs TRBV20-1 and TRBJ2-7; 13 nucleotides line up with TRBD2. Germline values: CDR1 DFQATT, CDR2 SNEGSKA (reference sequence). The V segment lost 3 bases and the J segment 2 bases; nucleotides outside the gene matches: 10. The CDR3 sequence is 17 residues long. CDR3 protein: CSARHELAGGVPYEQYF. The CDR3 DNA reads TGCAGTGCTAGGCACGAACTAGCGGGAGGGGTCCCCTACGAGCAGTACTTC.

At least ten counts were recorded for this clonotype. The chain couples TRBV18 to TRBJ2-4; 9 bases fit TRBD1. The V gene's germline CDR1 is KGHSH and CDR2 LQKENI. The CDR3 is made up of 15 amino acids. Trimming removed 2 bases from V and 7 bases from J; junction bases left unmatched: 6. CDR3 sequence: CASSPRSGQGNIQYF. In nucleotides, the CDR3 is TGTGCCAGCTCACCAAGATCGGGACAGGGTAACATTCAGTACTTC.

Comments on this clonotype: Possible read error: a much larger clone is one base away. The chain links TRBV27 to TRBJ2-1, with D possibly TRBD1 on 5 matching bases. CDR3 length equals 14 residues. Germline V CDR1 and CDR2: MNHEY, SMNVEV (reference sequence). The germline V and J ends were trimmed by 8 bases and 0 bases, with 11 bases remaining between them. CDR3 protein: CASSTDSSYNEQFF. In DNA, the CDR3 is TGTGCCAGCTCGACAGACAGCTCCTACAATGAGCAGTTCTTC.

This clonotype was picked up many times. The V and J genes are TRBV19 and TRBJ2-3; D is unclear. The ends were cut back, 1 base at V and 0 bases at J, with 5 bases in the middle. The germline V gene encodes CDR1 LNHDA and CDR2 SQIVND (reference sequence). CDR3 length: 14 amino acids. CDR3 bases: TGTGCCAGTAGTATAGGCCGTAGCACAGATACGCAGTATTTT. Translating it yields CASSIGRSTDTQYF.

Many counts were recorded for this clonotype. The chain links TRBV28 to TRBJ2-7; TRBD2 matches at 7 bases. Germline-derived CDR1 and CDR2 are MDHEN and SYDVKM. The CDR3 spans 14 residues. The V and J ends lost 9 bases and 2 bases, in that order; junction bases with no gene match: 10. The CDR3 region is CASKRDYLTYEQYF. The CDR3 DNA is TGTGCCAGTAAAAGGGACTACCTTACCTACGAGCAGTACTTC. Supplemented by reference TRBV28 and TRBJ2-7, the full variable domain reads DVKVTQSSRYLVKRTGEKVFLECVQDMDHENMFWYRQDPGLGLRLIYFSYDVKMKEKGDIPEGYSVSREKKERFSLILESASTNQTSMYLCASKRDYLTYEQYFGPGTRLTVT.

The chain recombines TRBV28 with TRBJ2-7; 11 nucleotides line up with TRBD1. Germline CDR1 and CDR2: MDHEN and SYDVKM. V shed 6 bases, J shed 6 bases, and the junction held 7 bases outside the gene matches. The CDR3 is 14 residues long. The chain's CDR3 is CASRSGTGGREQYF. The CDR3 DNA reads TGTGCCAGCAGGTCCGGGACAGGGGGTCGCGAGCAGTACTTC.

This clonotype was observed at least ten times. The chain uses TRBV7-9 and TRBJ1-2; weak D call: TRBD1 (6 bases). The CDR3 has 15 residues. V dropped 4 bases and J dropped 8 bases, with 20 bases sitting between them. Germline V gene sequence: CDR1 SEHNR, CDR2 FQNEAQ (reference sequence). CDR3 region: CASSSPGAGEEGYTF. CDR3 coding DNA: TGTGCCAGCAGCTCCCCAGGGGCAGGGGAGGAGGGCTACACCTTC.

This clonotype was recorded many times. The rearrangement joins TRBV28 to TRBJ2-5; D is perhaps TRBD2 (5 bases). Germline assignment: CDR1 MDHEN and CDR2 SYDVKM. The V gene lost 6 bases and the J gene lost 5 bases, with 10 bases spanning the gap. This CDR3 has 12 residues. Written as DNA, the CDR3 is TGTGCCAGCAGCCGGACTTTGGAGACCCAGTACTTC. Its protein is CASSRTLETQYF.

This clonotype was counted many times. The chain recombines TRBV2 with TRBJ2-5; possible D gene TRBD2, 7 bases. The V and J ends lost 7 bases and 2 bases respectively, with 14 bases between them. Germline V gives CDR1 SNHLY, CDR2 FYNNEI. The CDR3 consists of 14 residues. Here the CDR3 DNA reads TGTGCCAGCATTGAGGGGGGGATACAAGAGACCCAGTACTTC. Protein product: CASIEGGIQETQYF.

This chain connects TRBV12-3 or TRBV12-4 to TRBJ2-5; TRBD2 might be the D (6 bases). The CDR3 has 15 residues. V was trimmed by 3 bases and J by 4 bases, leaving 15 bases between them. Here the CDR3 DNA reads TGTGCCAGCAGTTTTTTAGCGGACCAGGGAGAGACCCAGTACTTC. This translates into CASSFLADQGETQYF.

The sample holds many counts of this clonotype. This rearrangement joins TRBV7-9 to TRBJ2-1; 11 nucleotides agree with TRBD2. The CDR3 loop spans 15 amino acids. Trimming removed 4 bases from V and 8 bases from J; junction bases left unmatched: 7. Germline lookup yields CDR1 SEHNR and CDR2 FQNEAQ (reference sequence). CDR3 sequence reads: CASSYLAGGRHEQFF. The CDR3 region has the DNA TGTGCCAGCAGCTATTTAGCGGGAGGGCGACATGAGCAGTTCTTC.

This clonotype was counted many times. This sequence joins TRBV29-1 and TRBJ2-7; 12 bases align to TRBD2. The CDR3 loop spans 13 amino acids. Trimming took 7 bases from V and 2 from J; bases not matched to a gene: 3. Germline loops: CDR1 SQVTM, CDR2 ANQGSEA. Here the CDR3 reads CSAGLAGPYEQYF. The DNA of the CDR3 is TGCAGCGCTGGACTAGCGGGACCCTACGAGCAGTACTTC.

This clonotype was detected ten times or more. V gene TRBV20-1 combines with J gene TRBJ2-4, with TRBD2 identical over 12 bases. Trimming took 6 bases from V and 0 from J; bases not matched to a gene: 6. Germline V CDR1 and CDR2: DFQATT, SNEGSKA (reference sequence). The CDR3 is made up of 16 amino acids. CDR3 nucleotide sequence: TGCAGTGCCAGTGGGACTAGCGGGTTAGCCAAAAACATTCAGTACTTC. Its translation: CSASGTSGLAKNIQYF.

The rearrangement links TRBV6-2 or TRBV6-3 to TRBJ2-7, with D perhaps TRBD1 (5 bases). There are 15 residues in the CDR3. Germline V gene sequence: CDR1 MNHEY, CDR2 SVGEGT. Deletions cut 5 bases from V and 1 base from J, with 15 bases between. The CDR3 bases are TGTGCCAGCAGTATACCAACAACAGGTTCCTACGAGCAGTACTTC. Translation: CASSIPTTGSYEQYF.

Ten or more counts support this clonotype. CDR3 loop: CASSNRVSPLHF. CDR3 nucleotide sequence: TGTGCCAGCAGTAACAGGGTTTCACCCCTCCACTTT. The rearrangement uses TRBV12-3 or TRBV12-4 and TRBJ1-6; the D gene is possibly TRBD1 (6 bases). V was cut by 5 bases and J by 9 bases, with 8 bases left in between. The length of the CDR3 is 12 residues.

V usage is TRBV20-1 and J usage is TRBJ2-3, with 11 positions matching TRBD2. The germline V gene has CDR1 DFQATT and CDR2 SNEGSKA (reference sequence). After removal of 6 bases from V and 3 bases from J, the junction contained 5 bases not matched to a gene. The CDR3 spans 14 residues. CDR3 protein: CSATGTSGTDTQYF. DNA for the CDR3: TGCAGTGCCACCGGGACTAGCGGAACAGATACGCAGTATTTT.

The V and J genes are TRBV13 and TRBJ2-5; D possibly matches TRBD1 or TRBD2 (5 bases each). This CDR3 contains 12 residues. The V gene lost 5 bases and the J gene lost 10 bases, with 14 bases spanning the gap. Germline V gives CDR1 PRHDT, CDR2 FYEKMQ (reference sequence). The CDR3 sequence is CASSPPLRGQYF. DNA for the CDR3: TGTGCCAGCAGCCCCCCGTTGAGGGGCCAGTACTTC.

This chain joins TRBV5-5 and TRBJ2-2; 8 positions agree with TRBD2. V trimming: 4 bases; J trimming: 5 bases; junction bases outside the gene matches: 4. This CDR3 has 14 amino acids. Germline CDR1 and CDR2: SGHKS and YYEKEE (reference sequence). The CDR3 sequence is CASSPGGRTGELFF. The CDR3 coding sequence is TGTGCCAGCAGCCCGGGGGGGCGAACCGGGGAGCTGTTTTTT.

In this sample, this clonotype turned up many times. This sequence joins TRBV20-1 and TRBJ2-1; D might be TRBD2 (5 bases). Between the trimmed V and J ends, which lost 0 bases and 0 bases, there was a span of 15 bases. The germline CDR1 and CDR2 sequences are DFQATT and SNEGSKA (reference sequence). The CDR3 length is 17 residues. CDR3 coding DNA: TGCAGTGCTAGAGATCGTGGAGGTCCTCGCTCCTACAATGAGCAGTTCTTC. This gives the protein CSARDRGGPRSYNEQFF.

This clonotype was recorded at least ten times. The genes are TRBV6-1 and TRBJ2-1; tentative D call: TRBD2 (6 bases). The V gene lost 4 bases and the J gene lost 0 bases, with 10 bases spanning the gap. Per germline, CDR1 MNHNS and CDR2 SASEGT. This CDR3 has 15 residues. The DNA of the CDR3 is TGTGCCAGCAGTGGTAGCGGATACTCCTACAATGAGCAGTTCTTC. This gives the protein CASSGSGYSYNEQFF.

This clonotype was found a few times. This may come from a read error, since a much larger clone is one base off. The chain joins TRBV2 to TRBJ1-5; weak D call: TRBD1 (6 bases). V lost 4 bases and J lost 2, with 9 bases in between. Germline CDR1 and CDR2: SNHLY and FYNNEI. The CDR3 covers 14 residues. The CDR3 bases are TGTGCCAGCAGTGGCCGGACAGGCAATCAGCCCCAGCATTTT. It yields the protein CASSGRTGNQPQHF. Supplemented by reference TRBV2 and TRBJ1-5, the full variable domain reads EPEVTQTPSHQVTQMGQEVILRCVPISNHLYFYWYRQILGQKVEFLVSFYNNEISEKSEIFDDQFSVERPDGSNFTLKIRSTKLEDSAMYFCASSGRTGNQPQHFGDGTRLSIL.

The sample holds a few counts of this clonotype. This chain uses TRBV10-3 with TRBJ1-1, with D perhaps TRBD1 (5 bases). Per the germline V gene, CDR1 is ENHRY and CDR2 is SYGVKD. This CDR3 has 15 amino acids. V was shortened by 3 bases and J by 3 bases, with 14 bases between the two germline ends. CDR3 amino acids: CAISDGFRVDTEAFF. In DNA, the CDR3 is TGTGCCATCAGTGATGGTTTCAGGGTTGACACTGAAGCTTTCTTT.

For this clonotype: The conserved closing phenylalanine or tryptophan is absent in this CDR3, likely reflecting a read error. The chain has TRBV10-2 and TRBJ2-5; TRBD1 matches at 12 bases. This CDR3 region has 14 residues. Germline CDR1 and CDR2: WSHSY and SAAADI. With 7 bases clipped from V and 5 bases from J, the junction kept 5 bases outside the gene matches. Here the CDR3 DNA reads TGCGCCAGCAAACCGGGACAGGGGGCCGAGACCCAGTACCTC. Its protein is CASKPGQGAETQYL.

The chain is built from TRBV12-3 or TRBV12-4 and TRBJ1-1; D ambiguous. Trimming cost V 3 bases and J 2 bases, with 7 bases left between them. The CDR3 has 13 residues. The CDR3 loop reads CASSFQLNTEAFF. As DNA, the CDR3 is TGTGCCAGCAGTTTTCAGCTAAACACTGAAGCTTTCTTT.

This clonotype was picked up many times. This chain connects TRBV7-9 to TRBJ2-5; tentatively, D is TRBD2 (7 bases). Germline assignment: CDR1 SEHNR and CDR2 FQNEAQ (reference sequence). The ends were cut back, 3 bases at V and 5 bases at J, with 16 bases in the middle. The CDR3 runs 15 residues. CDR3 in DNA: TGTGCCAGCAGCTTCGACGGGGGGCCCGGGGAGACCCAGTACTTC. This encodes CASSFDGGPGETQYF.

This clonotype was observed at least ten times. CDR3 sequence (DNA): TGTGCCAGCAGTGAATCGGCGGGCTATGGCTACACCTTC. Its translation: CASSESAGYGYTF. V gene TRBV2 combines with J gene TRBJ1-2; D not certain. Between the trimmed V and J ends, which lost 2 bases and 4 bases, there was a span of 8 bases. Germline assignment: CDR1 SNHLY and CDR2 FYNNEI. The CDR3 sequence is 13 residues long.

This clonotype showed up many times. The chain employs TRBV30 and TRBJ2-7; the match to TRBD2 covers 8 bases. V lost 2 bases to trimming and J lost 7 bases; unmatched junction nucleotides: 10. This CDR3 region has 14 residues. CDR1 GTSNPN and CDR2 SVGIG come from the germline V gene (reference sequence). The CDR3 protein is CAWSPKAGVQEQYF. The CDR3 DNA sequence: TGTGCCTGGAGTCCTAAAGCGGGAGTACAGGAGCAGTACTTC.

V is TRBV9 and J is TRBJ1-3; 9 nucleotides line up with TRBD1. The junction had 9 bases not matched to a gene; V was cut back by 5 bases and J by 3 bases. The CDR3 is made up of 16 amino acids. Germline-derived CDR1 and CDR2 are SGDLS and YYNGEE. The CDR3 DNA reads as TGTGCCAGCAGTTATGGGACAGGGATCGGTGGAAACACCATATATTTT. Translation gives CASSYGTGIGGNTIYF. The full variable domain, completed using reference TRBV9 and TRBJ1-3, is DSGVTQTPKHLITATGQRVTLRCSPRSGDLSVYWYQQSLDQGLQFLIQYYNGEERAKGNILERFSAQQFPDLHSELNLSSLELGDSALYFCASSYGTGIGGNTIYFGEGSWLTVV.

This clonotype was seen a few times. The chain links TRBV30 to TRBJ1-2; D uncertain. V was cut by 3 bases and J by 12 bases, with 14 bases left in between. CDR3 length: 11 amino acids. CDR1 is GTSNPN and CDR2 is SVGIG in the germline V gene (reference sequence). The CDR3: CAWRQSEAHTF. Here the CDR3 DNA reads TGTGCCTGGAGACAGAGCGAGGCCCACACCTTC.

This clonotype was observed at least ten times. The J gene is TRBJ2-1, the V gene TRBV11-3; TRBD2 matches 14 bases. Germline V gene data show CDR1 as SGHNT and CDR2 as YENEEA. J lost 10 bases, V lost 5 bases, and 7 bases had no gene match. CDR3 length: 15 amino acids. The CDR3 DNA follows: TGTGCCAGCAGCGAGGGACTAGCGGGAGCCGTCGAGCAGTTCTTC. Encoded protein: CASSEGLAGAVEQFF. Combining the CDR3 with reference TRBV11-3 and TRBJ2-1 gives the whole variable domain EAGVVQSPRYKIIEKKQPVAFWCNPISGHNTLYWYLQNLGQGPELLIRYENEEAVDDSQLPKDRFSAERLKGVDSTLKIQPAELGDSAVYLCASSEGLAGAVEQFFGPGTRLTVL.

At least ten counts were recorded for this clonotype. The rearrangement links TRBV4-1 to TRBJ1-1; D might be TRBD1 (5 bases). V lost 4 bases to trimming and J lost 2 bases, with 14 bases between them. Germline lookup yields CDR1 MGHRA and CDR2 YSYEKL. This CDR3 spans 15 amino acids. This CDR3 is CASSPYGAANTEAFF. In DNA form, the CDR3 reads TGCGCCAGCAGCCCCTATGGGGCAGCTAACACTGAAGCTTTCTTT.